This record looks at one TCR beta chain sequence and its context. The data belong to a study of T cells after somatic rescue of genetic block. Produced via immunoSEQ multiplex PCR; TCRdb's table is partial and in-frame only. Counted here are roughly 58,000 clones, approximately 96% occurring once; the ten biggest clones make up about 0.075%. The V end lost 4 bases, the J end lost 4 bases, and 14 bases lay between the germline ends. Germline loops: CDR1 SGHDT, CDR2 YYEEEE. The CDR3 consists of 14 residues. This chain joins TRBV5-6 and TRBJ1-2; TRBD1 is a possible D gene (5 bases). The sequencing input was peripheral blood mononuclear cells (PBMCs). The clonotype was recovered from a child younger than two. In DNA form, the CDR3 reads TGTGCCAGCAGCCTAGCACAGGTAGGCTATGGCTACACCTTC. Its translation: CASSLAQVGYGYTF. The variable domain in full, with the rest retrieved from reference TRBV5-6 and TRBJ1-2, is DAGVTQSPTHLIKTRGQQVTLRCSPKSGHDTVSWYQQALGQGPQFIFQYYEEEERQRGNFPDRFSGHQFPNYSSELNVNALLLGDSALYLCASSLAQVGYGYTFGSGTRLTVV.